The rows below give T cell receptor beta chains drawn from one sample of a study of cytomegalovirus exposure and HLA in healthy donors. The method was immunoSEQ multiplex PCR; TCRdb's version includes in-frame clones alone and lacks a portion of them. The repertoire consists of around 180,000 clones, with around 77% occurring once and the leading ten covering 2.4%. The sample consisted of PBMCs. The receptors originated from a man aged 55 to 70 in good health and CMV-seronegative. Both conserved end residues are part of each CDR3. A D gene is named only where the DNA matches it firmly. Clone size appears in some rows only: once, few, many, or a class for an expanded clone.

V gene	D gene	J gene	clone size	CDR3 protein	CDR3 DNA
TRBV7-2	TRBD2	TRBJ2-1	.	CASSLELAGASSYNEQFF	TGTGCCAGCAGCTTAGAACTAGCGGGTGCGAGCTCCTACAATGAGCAGTTCTTC
TRBV7-9	TRBD1	TRBJ1-4	.	CASSAGLQGEKLFF	TGTGCCAGCAGTGCAGGGTTACAGGGGGAAAAACTGTTTTTT
TRBV7-9	.	TRBJ1-1	few	CASSLADIDWRLNTEAFF	TGTGCCAGCAGCTTAGCGGATATTGATTGGAGATTGAACACTGAAGCTTTCTTT
TRBV27	.	TRBJ1-5	.	CASRDLGPNQPQHF	TGTGCCAGCAGGGATTTGGGGCCTAATCAGCCCCAGCATTTT
TRBV7-8	.	TRBJ2-2	few	CASNSAGELFF	TGTGCCAGCAATAGTGCCGGGGAGCTGTTTTTT
TRBV19	.	TRBJ1-5	.	CASSYSGVGQPQHF	TGTGCCAGTTCGTACTCAGGGGTAGGCCAGCCCCAGCATTTT
TRBV19	TRBD1	TRBJ1-2	.	CASSIDPGGLNYGYTF	TGTGCCAGTAGTATAGATCCAGGGGGCCTTAACTATGGCTACACCTTC
TRBV5-1	.	TRBJ1-3	.	CASSTGGGRNSGNTIYF	TGCGCCAGCAGCACCGGGGGGGGAAGAAACTCTGGAAACACCATATATTTT
TRBV19	.	TRBJ1-2	.	CASSIAAGGFQFTNYGYTF	TGTGCCAGTAGTATAGCGGCAGGAGGTTTCCAATTCACTAACTATGGCTACACCTTC
TRBV5-1	.	TRBJ2-3	few	CASSLTASTDTQYF	TGCGCCAGCAGCTTGACAGCTAGCACAGATACGCAGTATTTT
TRBV29-1	TRBD2	TRBJ2-1	.	CSADTSGSYNEQFF	TGCAGCGCCGACACTAGCGGGAGCTACAATGAGCAGTTCTTC
TRBV6-6	TRBD1	TRBJ1-4	.	CASRRTGGAEKLFF	TGTGCCAGCAGACGGACAGGGGGAGCTGAAAAACTGTTTTTT
TRBV6-1	.	TRBJ1-4	once	CASSEFGKSEKLFF	TGTGCCAGCAGTGAATTCGGGAAGAGTGAAAAACTGTTTTTT
TRBV6-1	TRBD1	TRBJ1-4	.	CASYRGDKGKLFF	TGTGCCAGTTACAGGGGCGACAAGGGAAAACTGTTTTTT
TRBV28	TRBD1	TRBJ2-7	.	CASSLWQGADEQYF	TGTGCCAGCAGTTTATGGCAGGGGGCCGACGAGCAGTACTTC
TRBV25-1	TRBD1	TRBJ1-2	.	CASSGPGQHYGYTF	TGTGCCAGCAGTGGGCCGGGACAGCACTATGGCTACACCTTC
TRBV27	TRBD1	TRBJ1-2	.	CASRSTGNGYPF	TGTGCCAGCAGGTCGACAGGGAATGGCTACCCCTTC
TRBV28	.	TRBJ2-5	few	CASSPSARGQETQYF	TGTGCCAGCAGTCCCTCGGCTAGGGGGCAAGAGACCCAGTACTTC
TRBV9	.	TRBJ2-1	few	CASSVAGDSYHYNEQFF	TGTGCCAGCAGCGTAGCGGGGGACAGCTACCACTACAATGAGCAGTTCTTC
TRBV18	TRBD1	TRBJ1-2	few	CASSPGQGYGYTF	TGTGCCAGCTCACCGGGACAGGGGTATGGCTACACCTTC
TRBV5-4	TRBD2	TRBJ2-7	.	CASSLAGSSGSGEQYF	TGTGCCAGCAGCTTGGCCGGATCTAGCGGGAGTGGGGAGCAGTACTTC
TRBV6-4	TRBD2	TRBJ2-3	.	CASSERGGTDTQYF	TGTGCCAGCAGTGAGCGGGGGGGCACAGATACGCAGTATTTT